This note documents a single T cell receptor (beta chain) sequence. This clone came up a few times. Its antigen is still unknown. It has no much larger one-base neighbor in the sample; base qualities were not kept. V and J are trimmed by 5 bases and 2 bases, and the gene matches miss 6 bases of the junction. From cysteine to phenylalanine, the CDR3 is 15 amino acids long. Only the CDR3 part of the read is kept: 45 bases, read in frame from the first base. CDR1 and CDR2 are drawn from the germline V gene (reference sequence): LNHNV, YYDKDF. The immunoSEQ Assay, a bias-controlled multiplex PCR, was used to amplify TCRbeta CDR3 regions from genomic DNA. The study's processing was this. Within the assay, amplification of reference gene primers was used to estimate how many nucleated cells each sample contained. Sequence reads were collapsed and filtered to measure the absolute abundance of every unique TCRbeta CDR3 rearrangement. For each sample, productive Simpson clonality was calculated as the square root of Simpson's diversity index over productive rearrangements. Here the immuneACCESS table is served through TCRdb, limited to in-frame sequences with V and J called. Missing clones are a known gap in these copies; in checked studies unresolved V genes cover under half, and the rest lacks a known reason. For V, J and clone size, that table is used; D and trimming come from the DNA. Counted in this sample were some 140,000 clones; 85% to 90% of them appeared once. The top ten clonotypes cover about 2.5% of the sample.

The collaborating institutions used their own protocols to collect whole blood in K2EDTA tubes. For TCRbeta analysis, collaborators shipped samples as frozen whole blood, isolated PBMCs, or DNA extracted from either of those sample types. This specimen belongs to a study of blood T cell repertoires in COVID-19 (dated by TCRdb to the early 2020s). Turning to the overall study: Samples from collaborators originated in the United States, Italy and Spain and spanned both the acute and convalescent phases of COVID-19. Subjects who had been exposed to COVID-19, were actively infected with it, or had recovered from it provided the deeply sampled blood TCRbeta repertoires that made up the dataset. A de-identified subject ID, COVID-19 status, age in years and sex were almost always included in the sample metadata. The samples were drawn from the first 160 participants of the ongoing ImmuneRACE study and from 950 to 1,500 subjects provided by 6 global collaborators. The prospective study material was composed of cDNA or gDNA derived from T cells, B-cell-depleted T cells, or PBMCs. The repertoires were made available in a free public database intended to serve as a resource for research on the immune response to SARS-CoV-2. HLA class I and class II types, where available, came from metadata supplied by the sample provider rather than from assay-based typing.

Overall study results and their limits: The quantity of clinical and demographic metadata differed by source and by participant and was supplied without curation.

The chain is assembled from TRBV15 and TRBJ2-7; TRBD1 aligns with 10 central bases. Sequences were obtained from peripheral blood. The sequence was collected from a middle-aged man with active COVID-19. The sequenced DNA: TGTGCCACCAGCTTAACCGGGACAGGGGCCTACGAGCAGTACTTC. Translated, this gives CATSLTGTGAYEQYF.